The sequence of this T cell receptor beta chain was determined in a study of identical twins. This clonotype has a count of ten or more. TCRdb used MiXCR to reprocess the 5' RACE reads, holding one entry per CDR3 protein. Of around 650,000 distinct CDR3 sequences listed, 7.1% are singletons. The same sample was also used in a study of yellow fever vaccine responses in identical twins.

This TCR derives from a woman aged 18-29 years in good health. Specimen: PBMCs.

CDR3 protein: CAISDTGGFEDTQYF. The CDR3 nucleotides are TGTGCCATCAGTGATACAGGGGGTTTTGAAGATACGCAGTATTTT. The chain has TRBV10-3 and TRBJ2-3; 8 bases fit TRBD1. The V segment lost 3 bases and the J segment 5 bases; nucleotides outside the gene matches: 7. Germline loops: CDR1 ENHRY, CDR2 SYGVKD. The CDR3 is made up of 15 amino acids.